The T cell receptor (beta chain) under discussion was sequenced for a study of beta chain features in type 1 diabetes (dated by TCRdb to the late 2010s). Looking at the study overall: Mean age, gender distribution, total cell number and subset yield were not different between patients and healthy donors. A total of about 99,000,000 sorted cells were examined across all samples, and RNA yield correlated strongly with the number of cells per subset. The study compared TCRB repertoires of sorted circulating CD4+ T cell subsets between recently diagnosed type 1 diabetes patients and matched healthy donors. Naive and central memory subsets were obtained from all 30 or so donors, but regulatory and stem cell-like memory subsets were isolated from only 8 patients and about eight healthy donors. Overall results and qualifications from the work: Shorter templates might be favored by PCR, yet because patient and control samples were amplified and corrected together, any such skew would affect both groups equally. Because cDNA rather than genomic DNA was sequenced, highly expressing activated cells could have been over-represented, although no difference in activation and CD3 levels was found between groups. Only small numbers of individuals were included in the HLA sub-analyses, which left unresolved whether HLA type had any influence on TCRB rearrangement. Naive, central memory and regulatory TCRB repertoires appeared more similar among patients than among healthy donors. Patients with type 1 diabetes made fewer insertions and deleted more nucleotides at VDJ recombination sites, implying thymic rearrangement abnormalities. In all four CD4+ subsets, TCRB CDR3 length was moderately but significantly shorter in type 1 diabetes patients.

From each donor, a single peripheral blood sample of about 110 mL on average was drawn into heparinised tubes. Using a panel that included CD45RO, CCR7, CD25, CD127, CD95 and CD27, naive, central memory, regulatory and stem cell-like memory CD4+ T cells were sorted on a BD FACSAria II. Every sorted population had a purity above 98%. PBMCs were separated immediately by Lymphoprep density gradient centrifugation and were stained directly, without being cultured. So that batch effects would be minimized, each experiment stained and sorted samples in pairs, pairing one healthy donor with one patient. CDR1 ENHRY and CDR2 SYGVKD were looked up in the germline V gene. The junction carries 3 bases between V and J, which are trimmed by 6 bases and 0 bases respectively. Reading from cysteine to phenylalanine, the CDR3 counts 13 amino acids. The kept DNA is CDR3 alone, 39 bases in frame from the first base.

This clone has just a few counts. Its antigen target is currently unknown. No base quality values were provided; no much bigger clone lies one nucleotide off. The entire amount of isolated RNA was reverse transcribed using the High Capacity cDNA Reverse Transcription Kit, so the sequenced TCRB transcripts were expressed ones. Deep immunoSEQ sequencing was performed on naive, central memory and regulatory T cell samples, with an average of roughly 3.3 million total reads per sample. After sorted cells were lysed in RLT buffer, RNA was extracted with DNase-treated RNeasy Micro or Mini kits, with the choice depending on cell number. To prevent cross-contamination, every cell subset was processed on its own, while patient and healthy donor samples were processed together. TCRB sequences were amplified from cDNA with the immunoSEQ multiplex PCR, producing 87-bp fragments spanning the CDR3 region. Sequencing of the amplicons was performed on the Illumina HiSeq platform. Per the source publication's procedure: Synthetic template baselines were used to correct PCR bias computationally, reads within Hamming distance 2 were collapsed, and singletons that could not be merged were discarded. Reads were aligned against IMGT to assign V, D and J genes, CDR3 length and insertions or deletions at six rearrangement sites. Within each subset, clonotype counts were normalized to sorted cell number, and only after that were true diversity and Gini coefficients computed with the tcR R package. The overlap coefficient, calculated on TCRB nucleotide sequences, was used to measure repertoire sharing. Out-of-frame TCRB sequences from naive cells were analyzed to stand in for the pre-selection repertoire. The clones in this table, taken by TCRdb from immuneACCESS, are in-frame only. Not every clone is retained; where verified, under half of the shortfall comes from an unresolved V gene, and the cause of the rest is unknown. V, J and clone size derive from that table, while D and trimming were established from the DNA sequence. The sample table lists over 700,000 clones, around a sixth of them with a count of one. The ten largest clones capture 0.02% to 0.025% of the sample.

The chain is made from TRBV10-3 and TRBJ2-6; the D gene assignment is ambiguous. The sample was naive CD4+ T cells from blood. In light of the paper, this sample's cell subset or site label describes: true naive CD4+ T cells. The receptor was derived from a woman between 18 and 30 years old in good health. CDR3 protein: CAIRNSGANVLTF. The sequenced DNA: TGTGCCATCAGGAACTCTGGGGCCAACGTCCTGACTTTC.